These 9 T cell receptor beta chains share one sample of origin, sequenced in a study of blood T cell repertoires in COVID-19. Clones were read by immunoSEQ multiplex PCR, and TCRdb kept only the in-frame ones, dropping some. The sample lists fewer than 90,000 clones, around 89% occurring once. The specimen sequenced was peripheral blood. The receptors come from an elderly woman with active COVID-19.

V and J are TRBV29-1 and TRBJ2-7; TRBD2 aligns across 7 bases. Germline CDR1 reads SQVTM; CDR2 reads ANQGSEA. The junction had 7 bases not matched to a gene; V was cut back by 0 bases and J by 8 bases. The CDR3 runs 13 residues. The DNA for the CDR3 is TGCAGCGTTGAAGACGGAGCTAGCGGAAAGCAGTACTTC. Its protein product is CSVEDGASGKQYF.

This clone was seen only once. The CDR3 loop reads CASSALGLAGTDTQYF. DNA for the CDR3: TGTGCCAGCAGCGCCCTGGGACTAGCGGGCACAGATACGCAGTATTTT. The chain couples TRBV9 to TRBJ2-3; the match to TRBD2 covers 11 bases. With 3 bases clipped from V and 1 base from J, the junction kept 4 bases outside the gene matches. The CDR3 consists of 16 residues. The germline V gene has CDR1 SGDLS and CDR2 YYNGEE.

This clone has a single count. The V call is TRBV5-1, the J call TRBJ2-7, with a possible D match to TRBD1 (5 bases). The CDR3 has 14 residues. Trimming took off 2 bases at V and 6 bases at J, with 15 bases between the two ends. CDR1 and CDR2 from the germline V gene are SGHRS and YFSETQ. CDR3 loop: CASSFGQGRAEQYF. The DNA for the CDR3 is TGCGCCAGCAGCTTTGGCCAGGGCCGTGCCGAGCAGTACTTC.

The V and J genes are TRBV6-5 and TRBJ2-3; maybe TRBD1 (5 bases). This CDR3 region has 13 residues. V lost 6 bases to trimming and J lost 2 bases, with 9 bases between them. The germline V gene encodes CDR1 MNHEY and CDR2 SVGAGI. The CDR3 DNA is TGTGCCAGCAGAAGGGGCTTCACAGATACGCAGTATTTT. Its protein product is CASRRGFTDTQYF.

In its sample, this clone was seen once. The rearrangement joins TRBV12-3 or TRBV12-4 to TRBJ1-1; 7 nucleotides agree with TRBD1. The CDR3 has 13 residues. Trimming at V came to 6 bases and at J to 4 bases, leaving 5 bases not matched to a gene. The CDR3 loop is CASSITGATEAFF. The CDR3 DNA sequence: TGTGCCAGCAGCATAACAGGGGCCACTGAAGCTTTCTTT.

The genes are TRBV10-2 and TRBJ2-3; 10 bases agree with TRBD2. The germline gives CDR1 WSHSY, CDR2 SAAADI. The J segment lost 2 bases and the V segment lost 6 bases, leaving 2 bases of the junction unmatched. This CDR3 region has 14 residues. The CDR3 loop reads CASRLAGDTDTQYF. CDR3 nucleotides: TGCGCCAGCAGGCTAGCGGGAGACACAGATACGCAGTATTTT.

This sequence joins TRBV5-1 and TRBJ2-2; 11 bases are shared with TRBD1. Germline values: CDR1 SGHRS, CDR2 YFSETQ. Losses at the gene ends were 3 bases for V and 7 bases for J; bases not matched to a gene: 5. CDR3 size: 15 residues. The CDR3 DNA is TGCGCCAGCAGCTCCGGGACAGGGGGTAGCGGGGAGCTGTTTTTT. As protein: CASSSGTGGSGELFF.

This clone was observed once. The chain joins TRBV7-9 to TRBJ2-4; no clear D. This CDR3 is built from 16 residues. Per germline, CDR1 SEHNR and CDR2 FQNEAQ (reference sequence). Trimming left V 0 bases short and J 0 bases short, with 9 bases between. The DNA for the CDR3 is TGTGCCAGCAGCTTAGCGGAAAACAGAGCCAAAAACATTCAGTACTTC. This translates into CASSLAENRAKNIQYF.

This chain joins TRBV9 and TRBJ2-5; 7 nucleotides match TRBD2. This CDR3 region has 16 residues. Germline assignment: CDR1 SGDLS and CDR2 YYNGEE. V dropped 0 bases and J dropped 4; count of bases not matched to a gene: 9. The CDR3 DNA is TGTGCCAGCAGCGTAGGAGCGGGAAACTCGGGAGAGACCCAGTACTTC. Its protein product is CASSVGAGNSGETQYF.